Below, one T cell receptor beta chain is given with its context. Its antigen is currently unknown. This entry belongs to a study of cytomegalovirus exposure and HLA in healthy donors. Notes on the study in general: Analysis was carried out at a later point, and it linked a missense DCLRE1C variant to TCR beta V- and J-gene trimming.

The CDR3 has 13 residues. Germline CDR1 and CDR2: SGHDN and FVKESK. The V end was cut by 4 bases, the J end by 5 bases, with 9 bases between. Both 60 Vbeta primers and 13 Jbeta primers went into the PCR. This table comes from immunoSEQ multiplex PCR, and its TCRdb copy is limited to in-frame clones, with some not included. Its table records under 150,000 clones. The sample was PBMCs. The sequence was collected from a man aged 40-49 years in good health and CMV-seronegative. V is TRBV14 and J is TRBJ1-5; a possible D gene is TRBD1 (6 bases). CDR3 region: CASSLGTHQPQHF. CDR3 coding DNA: TGTGCCAGCAGCCTCGGGACACATCAGCCCCAGCATTTT.